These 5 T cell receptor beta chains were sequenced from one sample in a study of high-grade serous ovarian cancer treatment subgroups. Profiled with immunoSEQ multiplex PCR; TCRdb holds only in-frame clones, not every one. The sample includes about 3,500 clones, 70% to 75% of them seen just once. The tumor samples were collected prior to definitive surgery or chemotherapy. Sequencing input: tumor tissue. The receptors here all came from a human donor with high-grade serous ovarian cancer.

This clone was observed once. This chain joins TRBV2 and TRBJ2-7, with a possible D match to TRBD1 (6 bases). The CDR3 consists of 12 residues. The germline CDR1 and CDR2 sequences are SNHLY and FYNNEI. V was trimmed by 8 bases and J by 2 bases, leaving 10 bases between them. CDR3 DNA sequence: TGTGCCAGCTCTCGGACAGCCTACGAGCAGTACTTC. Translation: CASSRTAYEQYF.

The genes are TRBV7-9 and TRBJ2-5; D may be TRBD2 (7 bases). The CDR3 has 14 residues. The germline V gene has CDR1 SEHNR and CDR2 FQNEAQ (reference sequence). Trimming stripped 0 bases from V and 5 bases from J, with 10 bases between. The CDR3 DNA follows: TGTGCCAGCAGCTTAGCGGGGGGGCAGGAGACCCAGTACTTC. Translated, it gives CASSLAGGQETQYF.

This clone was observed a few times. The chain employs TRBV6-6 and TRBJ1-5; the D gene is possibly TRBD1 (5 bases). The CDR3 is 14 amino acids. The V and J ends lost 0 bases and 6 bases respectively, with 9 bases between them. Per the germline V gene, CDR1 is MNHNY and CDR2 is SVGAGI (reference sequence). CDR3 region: CASSYSQEGQPQHF. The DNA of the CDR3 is TGTGCCAGCAGTTACTCACAGGAGGGTCAGCCCCAGCATTTT.

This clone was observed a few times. The CDR3 sequence: CSVRENTEAFF. The DNA for the CDR3 is TGCAGCGTGCGGGAGAACACTGAAGCTTTCTTT. The rearrangement links TRBV29-1 to TRBJ1-1; D unresolved. Trimming removed 6 bases from V and 1 base from J, with 6 bases in between. Germline V gives CDR1 SQVTM, CDR2 ANQGSEA. This CDR3 region has 11 residues.

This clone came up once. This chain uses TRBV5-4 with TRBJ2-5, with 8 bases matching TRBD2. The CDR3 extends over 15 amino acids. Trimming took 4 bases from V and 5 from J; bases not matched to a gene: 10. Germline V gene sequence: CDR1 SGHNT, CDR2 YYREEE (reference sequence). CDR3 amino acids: CASSTRTPGGETQYF. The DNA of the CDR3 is TGTGCCAGCAGCACCCGGACACCGGGGGGGGAGACCCAGTACTTC. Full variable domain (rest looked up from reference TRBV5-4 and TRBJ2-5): ETGVTQSPTHLIKTRGQQVTLRCSSQSGHNTVSWYQQALGQGPQFIFQYYREEENGRGNFPPRFSGLQFPNYSSELNVNALELDDSALYLCASSTRTPGGETQYFGPGTRLLVL.